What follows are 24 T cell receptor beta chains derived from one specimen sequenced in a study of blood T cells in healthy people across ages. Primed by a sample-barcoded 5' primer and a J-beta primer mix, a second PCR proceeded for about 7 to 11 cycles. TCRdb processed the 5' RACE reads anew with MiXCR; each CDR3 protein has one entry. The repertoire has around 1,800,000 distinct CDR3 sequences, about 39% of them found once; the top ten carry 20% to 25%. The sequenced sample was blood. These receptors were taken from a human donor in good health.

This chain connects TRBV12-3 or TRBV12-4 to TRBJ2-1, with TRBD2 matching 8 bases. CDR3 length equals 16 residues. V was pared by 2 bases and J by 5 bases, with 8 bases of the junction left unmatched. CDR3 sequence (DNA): TGTGCCAGCAGTTTATGGTGGCGGGGGGCGGACAATGAGCAGTTCTTC. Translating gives CASSLWWRGADNEQFF.

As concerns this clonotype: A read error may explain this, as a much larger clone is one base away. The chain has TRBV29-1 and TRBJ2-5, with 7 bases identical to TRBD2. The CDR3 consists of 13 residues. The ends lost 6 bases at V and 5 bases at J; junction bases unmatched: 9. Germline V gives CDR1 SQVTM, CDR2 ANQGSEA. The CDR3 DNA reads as TGCAGCGTCACGACTAGCTCAAGGGAGACCCAGTACTTC. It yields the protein CSVTTSSRETQYF.

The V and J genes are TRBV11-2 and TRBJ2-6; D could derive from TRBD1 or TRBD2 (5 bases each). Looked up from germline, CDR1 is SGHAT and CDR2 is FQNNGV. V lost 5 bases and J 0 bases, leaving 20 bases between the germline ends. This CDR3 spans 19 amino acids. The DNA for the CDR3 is TGTGCCAGCAGCCCACGCATAGGGACGTCCTCCTCTGGGGCCAACGTCCTGACTTTC. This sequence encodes CASSPRIGTSSSGANVLTF.

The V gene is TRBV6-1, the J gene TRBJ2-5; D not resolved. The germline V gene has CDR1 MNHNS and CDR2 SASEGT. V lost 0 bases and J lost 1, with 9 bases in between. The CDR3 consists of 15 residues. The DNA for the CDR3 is TGTGCCAGCAGTGAAGCGCCTTACCTCCAAGAGACCCAGTACTTC. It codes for CASSEAPYLQETQYF.

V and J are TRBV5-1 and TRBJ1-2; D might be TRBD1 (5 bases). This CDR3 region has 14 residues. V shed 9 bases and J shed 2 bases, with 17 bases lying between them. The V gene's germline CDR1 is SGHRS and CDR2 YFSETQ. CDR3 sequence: CATRMDTLNYGYTF. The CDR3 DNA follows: TGCGCCACCAGGATGGACACCCTCAACTATGGCTACACCTTC. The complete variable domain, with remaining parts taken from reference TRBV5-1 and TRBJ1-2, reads KAGVTQTPRYLIKTRGQQVTLSCSPISGHRSVSWYQQTPGQGLQFLFEYFSETQRNKGNFPGRFSGRQFSNSRSEMNVSTLELGDSALYLCATRMDTLNYGYTFGSGTRLTVV.

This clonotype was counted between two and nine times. The CDR3 is CASSETPSGGGYEQYF. The CDR3 nucleotides read TGTGCCAGCAGTGAAACTCCTAGCGGGGGAGGCTACGAGCAGTACTTC. This chain joins TRBV25-1 and TRBJ2-7; 10 nucleotides match TRBD2. V was pared by 2 bases and J by 3 bases, with 7 bases of the junction left unmatched. Germline V lookup: CDR1 MGHDK, CDR2 SYGVNS. This CDR3 is 16 amino acids long.

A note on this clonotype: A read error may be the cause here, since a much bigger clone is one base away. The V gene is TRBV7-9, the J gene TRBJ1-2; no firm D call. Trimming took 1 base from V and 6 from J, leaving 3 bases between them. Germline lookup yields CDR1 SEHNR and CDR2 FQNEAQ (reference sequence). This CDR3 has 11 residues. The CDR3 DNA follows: TGTGCCAGCAGCTTAGAGCATGGCTACACCTTC. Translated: CASSLEHGYTF.

CDR3 region: CSADPRTSTNEQFF. The CDR3 DNA reads TGCAGTGCTGACCCTCGGACTAGTACGAATGAGCAGTTCTTC. The chain combines TRBV20-1 with TRBJ2-1, with 7 bases lining up with TRBD2. The CDR3 has 14 amino acids. After removal of 5 bases from V and 7 bases from J, the junction contained 11 bases not matched to a gene. In germline, CDR1 is DFQATT, CDR2 SNEGSKA (reference sequence).

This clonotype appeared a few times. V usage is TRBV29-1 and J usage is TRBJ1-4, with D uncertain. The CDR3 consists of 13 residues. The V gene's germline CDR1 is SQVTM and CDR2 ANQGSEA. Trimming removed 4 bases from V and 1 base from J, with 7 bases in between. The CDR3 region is CSVAGRTNEKLFF. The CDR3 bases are TGCAGCGTTGCTGGTAGAACTAATGAAAAACTGTTTTTT.

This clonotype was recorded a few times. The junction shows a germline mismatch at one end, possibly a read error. The CDR3 protein is CSVESEKLIGQGVSYGQYF. In DNA form, the CDR3 reads TGCAGCGTTGAGTCCGAAAAATTGATCGGACAGGGGGTCTCCTACGGGCAGTACTTC. The V gene is TRBV29-1, the J gene TRBJ2-7; TRBD1 matches at 10 bases. The CDR3 length is 19 residues. From germline, CDR1 is SQVTM and CDR2 ANQGSEA.

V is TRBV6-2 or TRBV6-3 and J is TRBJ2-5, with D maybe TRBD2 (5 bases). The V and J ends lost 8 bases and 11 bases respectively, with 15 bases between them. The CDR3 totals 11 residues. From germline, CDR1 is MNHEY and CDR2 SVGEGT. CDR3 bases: TGTGCCAGCCTTTCGAGTAGGGAGCAGTACTTC. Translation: CASLSSREQYF.

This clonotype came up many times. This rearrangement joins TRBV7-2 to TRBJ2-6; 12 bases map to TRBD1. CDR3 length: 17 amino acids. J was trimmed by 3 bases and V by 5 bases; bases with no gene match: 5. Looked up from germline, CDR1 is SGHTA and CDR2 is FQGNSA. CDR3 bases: TGTGCCAGCAGCAAGGGACAGGGGGCAAGTGGGGCCAACGTCCTGACTTTC. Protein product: CASSKGQGASGANVLTF. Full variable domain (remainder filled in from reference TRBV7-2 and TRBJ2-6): GAGVSQSPSNKVTEKGKDVELRCDPISGHTALYWYRQSLGQGLEFLIYFQGNSAPDKSGLPSDRFSAERTGGSVSTLTIQRTQQEDSAVYLCASSKGQGASGANVLTFGAGSRLTVL.

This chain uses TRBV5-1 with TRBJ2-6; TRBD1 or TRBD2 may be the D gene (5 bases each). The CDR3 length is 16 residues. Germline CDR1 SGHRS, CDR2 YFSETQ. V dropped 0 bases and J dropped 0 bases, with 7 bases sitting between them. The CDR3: CASSLGDGSGANVLTF. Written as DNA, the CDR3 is TGCGCCAGCAGCTTGGGGGACGGCTCTGGGGCCAACGTCCTGACTTTC.

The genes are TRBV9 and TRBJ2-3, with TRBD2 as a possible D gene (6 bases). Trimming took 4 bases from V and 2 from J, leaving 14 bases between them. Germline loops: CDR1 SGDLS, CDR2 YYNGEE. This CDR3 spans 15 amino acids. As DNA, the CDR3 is TGTGCCAGCAGCCCCTCAGCGGGCCCCACAGATACGCAGTATTTT. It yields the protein CASSPSAGPTDTQYF. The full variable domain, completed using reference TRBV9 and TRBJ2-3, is DSGVTQTPKHLITATGQRVTLRCSPRSGDLSVYWYQQSLDQGLQFLIQYYNGEERAKGNILERFSAQQFPDLHSELNLSSLELGDSALYFCASSPSAGPTDTQYFGPGTRLTVL.

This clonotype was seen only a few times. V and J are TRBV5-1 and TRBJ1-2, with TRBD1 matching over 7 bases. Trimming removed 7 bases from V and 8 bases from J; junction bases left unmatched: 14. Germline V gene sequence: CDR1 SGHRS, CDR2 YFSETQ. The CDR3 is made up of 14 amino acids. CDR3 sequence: CASAQLSGTEGYTF. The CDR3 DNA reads TGCGCCAGCGCCCAGTTATCAGGGACAGAGGGCTACACCTTC.

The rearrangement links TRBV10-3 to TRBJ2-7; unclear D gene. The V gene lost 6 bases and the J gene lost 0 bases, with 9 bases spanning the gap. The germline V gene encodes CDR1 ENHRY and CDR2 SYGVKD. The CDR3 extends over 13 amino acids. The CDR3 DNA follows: TGTGCCATCAGGCAGTTAAGCTCCTACGAGCAGTACTTC. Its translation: CAIRQLSSYEQYF.

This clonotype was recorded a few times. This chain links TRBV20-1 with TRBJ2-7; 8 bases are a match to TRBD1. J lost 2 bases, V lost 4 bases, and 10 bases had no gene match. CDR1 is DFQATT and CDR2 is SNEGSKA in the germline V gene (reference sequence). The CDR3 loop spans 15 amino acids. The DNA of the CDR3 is TGCAGTGCTACCGATCAGGGGGCTACAACCTACGAGCAGTACTTC. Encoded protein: CSATDQGATTYEQYF.

In nucleotides, the CDR3 is TGTGCCAGCAGGGTCTACCAGGGGGCGATTGTAGAGACCCAGTACTTC. Translation gives CASRVYQGAIVETQYF. The chain combines TRBV6-1 with TRBJ2-5; 8 bases map to TRBD1. The V gene's germline CDR1 is MNHNS and CDR2 SASEGT. Losses at the gene ends were 6 bases for V and 4 bases for J; bases not matched to a gene: 13. CDR3 size: 16 residues.

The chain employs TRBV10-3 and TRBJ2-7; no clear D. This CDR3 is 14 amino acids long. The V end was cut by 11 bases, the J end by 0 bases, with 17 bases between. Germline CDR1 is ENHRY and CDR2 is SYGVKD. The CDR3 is CAPTSEMGSYEQYF. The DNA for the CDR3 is TGTGCCCCCACGAGCGAAATGGGCTCCTACGAGCAGTACTTC.

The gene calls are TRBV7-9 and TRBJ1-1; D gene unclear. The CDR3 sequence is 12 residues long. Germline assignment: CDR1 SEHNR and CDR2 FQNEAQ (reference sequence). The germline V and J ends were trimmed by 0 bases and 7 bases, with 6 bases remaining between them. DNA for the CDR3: TGTGCCAGCAGCTTAGCCATCCTTGAAGCTTTCTTT. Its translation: CASSLAILEAFF.

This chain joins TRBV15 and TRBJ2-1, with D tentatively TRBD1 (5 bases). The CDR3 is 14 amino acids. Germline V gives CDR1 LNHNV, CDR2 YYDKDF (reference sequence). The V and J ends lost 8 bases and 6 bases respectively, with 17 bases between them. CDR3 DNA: TGTGCCACCTCCGCCAGGGCGATCGTCAATGAGCAGTTCTTC. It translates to CATSARAIVNEQFF.

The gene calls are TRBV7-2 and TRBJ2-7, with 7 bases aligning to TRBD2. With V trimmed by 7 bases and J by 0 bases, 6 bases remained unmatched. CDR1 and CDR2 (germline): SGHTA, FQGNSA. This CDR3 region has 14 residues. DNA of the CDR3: TGTGCCAGCACCGGCTGGACTAGCTCCTACGAGCAGTACTTC. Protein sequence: CASTGWTSSYEQYF.

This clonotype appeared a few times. CDR3 coding DNA: TGTGCCAGCAGCCCAAGACTAGCGGGGAGGAGGGAGCTGTTTTTT. This gives the protein CASSPRLAGRRELFF. The rearrangement uses TRBV11-2 and TRBJ2-2, with 11 bases that match TRBD2. The CDR3 loop spans 15 amino acids. V shed 5 bases, J shed 9 bases, and the junction held 8 bases outside the gene matches. Germline V gives CDR1 SGHAT, CDR2 FQNNGV.

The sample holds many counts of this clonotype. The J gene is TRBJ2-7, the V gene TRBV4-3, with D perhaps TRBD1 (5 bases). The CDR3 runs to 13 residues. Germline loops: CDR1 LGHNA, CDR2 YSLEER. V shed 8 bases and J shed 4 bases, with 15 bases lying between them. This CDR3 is CASAQGIGYEQYF. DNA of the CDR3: TGCGCCAGCGCCCAGGGAATTGGTTACGAGCAGTACTTC.